The rows below give T cell receptor beta chains drawn from one sample of a study of blood T cell repertoires in COVID-19. Data came from immunoSEQ multiplex PCR; TCRdb stores just in-frame clones and leaves some out. The sample consists of about 200,000 clones, 85% to 90% of them appearing once. The sequencing input was peripheral blood. The source of these receptors is a woman aged 70-85 years with acute or convalescent COVID-19. CDR3s include the opening cysteine and the closing phenylalanine or tryptophan. Each record gives: J gene, D gene, CDR3 length, clone size, V gene, CDR3 DNA, CDR3 protein. The D gene is left open where the match is weak. Rows give clone size only sometimes, using once, few, many, or a class for an expanded clone.

>TRBJ2-7|TRBD1|16|-|TRBV7-9
TGTGCCAGCAGCTTAACTACGACAGGGGAGGTACACGAGCAGTACTTC
CASSLTTTGEVHEQYF
>TRBJ1-1|-|12|-|TRBV11-2
TGTGCCAGCAGCTTAGAGGCCACTGAAGCTTTCTTT
CASSLEATEAFF
>TRBJ1-1|TRBD1|15|-|TRBV5-1
TGCGCCAGCAGCTTGGGAGGGACAGGGGACACTGAAGCTTTCTTT
CASSLGGTGDTEAFF
>TRBJ2-2|-|16|once|TRBV14
TGTGCCAGCAGCCAAGACAGACTAGGCATCACCGGGGAGCTGTTTTTT
CASSQDRLGITGELFF
>TRBJ2-5|TRBD2|14|-|TRBV3-1/TRBV3-2
TGTGCCAGCAGCTTAAGCGGGGGGGCGGAGACCCAGTACTTC
CASSLSGGAETQYF
>TRBJ1-1|-|15|-|TRBV14
TGTGCCAGCAGCCAAGATGTCAGTTGGAACACTGAAGCTTTCTTT
CASSQDVSWNTEAFF
>TRBJ2-7|TRBD1|13|-|TRBV5-4
TGTGCCAGCAGCGCCGGGACAGCCTACGAGCAGTACTTC
CASSAGTAYEQYF
>TRBJ1-5|-|13|-|TRBV18
TGTGCCAGCTCACCACAGGAGAATCAGCCCCAGCATTTT
CASSPQENQPQHF
>TRBJ1-1|-|15|few|TRBV4-2
TGTGCCAGCAGCCAAGGGGGCAGCAGCAACACTGAAGCTTTCTTT
CASSQGGSSNTEAFF
>TRBJ2-1|-|16|-|TRBV5-4
TGTGCCAGCAGCGCGGGGCCCCTGGGGCCTTCCAATGAGCAGTTCTTC
CASSAGPLGPSNEQFF
>TRBJ2-4|-|15|-|TRBV5-1
TGCGCCAGCAGCGCGGGACCCGGGACCAAAAACATTCAGTACTTC
CASSAGPGTKNIQYF
>TRBJ2-7|TRBD2|16|-|TRBV4-3
TGCGCCAGCAGCCAAGAAAGGACTAGGGGCTCCTACGAGCAGTACTTC
CASSQERTRGSYEQYF
>TRBJ2-7|-|13|-|TRBV7-2
TGTGCCAGCAGCTTACGTTGGGCCCACGAGCAGTACTTC
CASSLRWAHEQYF
>TRBJ2-1|-|13|-|TRBV28
TGTGCCAGCAGCCTAGTGGCCCCCCATGAGCAGTTCTTC
CASSLVAPHEQFF
>TRBJ2-2|TRBD1|16|-|TRBV2
TGTGCCAGCAGCGTTCTCCGGGACAGCGACACCGGGGAGCTGTTTTTT
CASSVLRDSDTGELFF
>TRBJ1-2|-|11|-|TRBV29-1
TGCAGCGTTGCGGAGGTTGGAGGCTACACCTTC
CSVAEVGGYTF
>TRBJ2-1|TRBD2|19|-|TRBV5-1
TGCGCCAGCAGCCAACCCGACAGTTCTAGCGGGAGCTCCTACAATGAGCAGTTCTTC
CASSQPDSSSGSSYNEQFF
>TRBJ2-1|-|12|-|TRBV11-2
TGTGCCAGCAGCTTAACCGGCCTAGATTCCTTCTTC
CASSLTGLDSFF
>TRBJ2-2|TRBD2|15|-|TRBV27
TGTGCCAGCACGGTAGCGGGAGGGCCCACCGGGGAGCTGTTTTTT
CASTVAGGPTGELFF
>TRBJ1-1|-|17|-|TRBV11-2
TGTGCCAGCAGCTTAGCCGGGGGTGGGGTAAAACGAGCTGAAGCTTTCTTT
CASSLAGGGVKRAEAFF
>TRBJ2-5|-|14|many|TRBV6-1
TGTGCCAGCAGTGAATCGGGCAGGGTGAGGACCCAGTACTTC
CASSESGRVRTQYF
>TRBJ1-4|-|14|-|TRBV19
TGTGCCAGTAGCACACAGGGTTTGTGGGAAAAACTGTTTTTT
CASSTQGLWEKLFF
>TRBJ1-3|-|16|-|TRBV2
TGTGCCAGAAAGGCGGACAACTTGGGTTCTGGAAACACCATATATTTT
CARKADNLGSGNTIYF
>TRBJ1-5|-|17|-|TRBV7-6
TGTGCCAGCAGCCCCCTCGGGGGGGCTTATAGCAATCAGCCCCAGCATTTT
CASSPLGGAYSNQPQHF
>TRBJ2-3|-|12|few|TRBV3-1/TRBV3-2
TGTGCCAGCAGCCCTTTGGGGGGTACGCAGTATTTT
CASSPLGGTQYF
>TRBJ2-7|TRBD2|17|-|TRBV6-2/TRBV6-3
TGTGCCAGCAGTTACCCGGGACTAGCGGGAGGAACCTACGAGCAGTACTTC
CASSYPGLAGGTYEQYF
>TRBJ2-7|TRBD2|16|once|TRBV9
TGTGCCAGCAGCACCCGGGGACTAGCGGACACCTACGAGCAGTACTTC
CASSTRGLADTYEQYF
>TRBJ1-1|-|14|-|TRBV5-1
TGCGCCAGCAGCACTGGGCCGGTACACCTTGAAGCTTTCTTT
CASSTGPVHLEAFF
>TRBJ2-5|TRBD1|14|-|TRBV10-1
TGCGCCAGCAGTGACAGGGGGCGCGGGGAGACCCAGTACTTC
CASSDRGRGETQYF
>TRBJ2-3|TRBD2|16|-|TRBV3-1/TRBV3-2
TGTGCCAGCAGCCAAGGACTAGCGGGATCGGTAGATACGCAGTATTTT
CASSQGLAGSVDTQYF
>TRBJ1-6|-|13|-|TRBV10-1
TGCGCCAGCAGTGCCGGTTATAATTCACCCCTCCACTTT
CASSAGYNSPLHF
>TRBJ1-5|TRBD1|18|once|TRBV7-9
TGTGCCAGCAGCTTAGTTGGCAGGGGGTCGTTTAGCAATCAGCCCCAGCATTTT
CASSLVGRGSFSNQPQHF
>TRBJ1-1|-|13|-|TRBV7-9
TGTGCCAGCAGCTTAGGGGCCAGCCCTGAAGCTTTCTTT
CASSLGASPEAFF
>TRBJ2-1|TRBD2|14|-|TRBV28
TGTGTGTCGGAAGCGGGAGGGCCGATGGATGAGCAGTTCTTC
CVSEAGGPMDEQFF
>TRBJ1-2|TRBD1|16|once|TRBV5-6
TGTGCCAGCAGCTTGGACCCGACAGGGAAAGGGTATGGCTACACCTTC
CASSLDPTGKGYGYTF
>TRBJ1-4|-|14|-|TRBV28
TGTGCCAGCAGTTTGGCAGAAAGGCGAATAGGGGTGTTTTTT
CASSLAERRIGVFF
>TRBJ2-5|TRBD2|12|-|TRBV19
TGTGCCACCCGACGGGGGGTAGGGACCCAGTACTTC
CATRRGVGTQYF
>TRBJ1-2|TRBD1|11|once|TRBV29-1
TGCAGCGTTGGGACAGGTTATGGCTACACCTTC
CSVGTGYGYTF
>TRBJ2-1|TRBD2|18|-|TRBV9
TGTGCCAGCAGCCTCACTAGCGGGAGCCTCTCGGGCCCTCAAGAGCAGTTCTTC
CASSLTSGSLSGPQEQFF
>TRBJ2-6|TRBD1|18|-|TRBV5-4
TGTGCCAGCAGCTCCCCGGTGGGACAGGGGAGTGGGGCCAACGTCCTGACTTTC
CASSSPVGQGSGANVLTF
>TRBJ1-1|TRBD1|14|-|TRBV18
TGTGCCAGCTCATCCGACAGGGAGAACACTGAAGCTTTCTTT
CASSSDRENTEAFF
>TRBJ1-1|TRBD1|12|-|TRBV4-1
TGCGCCAGCAGCCGATGGGACAGCGAAGCTTTCTTT
CASSRWDSEAFF
>TRBJ1-2|-|14|-|TRBV28
TGTGCCAGCAGCGGTAATAGGGGGAACTATGGCTACACCTTC
CASSGNRGNYGYTF
>TRBJ2-7|TRBD1|14|once|TRBV9
TGTGCCAGCAGCCTGGGACAGGGGGCCGGCGAGCAGTACTTC
CASSLGQGAGEQYF
>TRBJ2-5|TRBD1|15|-|TRBV27
TGTGCCAGCAGTCAGGCAGGACAGGGATCGGAGACCCAGTACTTC
CASSQAGQGSETQYF
>TRBJ2-3|-|15|-|TRBV14
TGTGCCAGCAGCCGTTTAACAGGGTCTACAGATACGCAGTATTTT
CASSRLTGSTDTQYF
>TRBJ1-6|-|16|-|TRBV18
TGTGCCAGCTCACCTGGGGCAGACTCCTATAATTCACCCCTCCACTTT
CASSPGADSYNSPLHF
>TRBJ2-7|-|14|-|TRBV5-1
TGCGCCAGCAGCTTGGAGGGGGATCCATACGAGCAGTACTTC
CASSLEGDPYEQYF
>TRBJ2-1|TRBD2|16|-|TRBV18
TGTGCCAGCTCACCACCGGGGGGACTAGCGAACAATGAGCAGTTCTTC
CASSPPGGLANNEQFF
>TRBJ1-1|-|13|-|TRBV2
TGTGCCAGCAACCCACGGGTGAACACTGAAGCTTTCTTT
CASNPRVNTEAFF
>TRBJ1-5|-|13|-|TRBV7-2
TGTGCCAGCAGCGCCGGCAGGGCACAGCCCCAGCATTTT
CASSAGRAQPQHF
>TRBJ1-3|-|13|-|TRBV5-4
TGTGCCAGCAGCATCCAGGCCGGAAACACCATATATTTT
CASSIQAGNTIYF
>TRBJ2-1|TRBD1|16|-|TRBV11-2
TGTGCCAGCAGCTTAAAGGGGGCAGGAGACTACAATGAGCAGTTCTTC
CASSLKGAGDYNEQFF
>TRBJ1-5|-|13|few|TRBV18
TGTGCCAGCTCACCTGGGCGAAGTCAGCCCCAGCATTTT
CASSPGRSQPQHF
>TRBJ2-7|-|12|-|TRBV11-2
TGTGCCAGCAGCCCGAAGAGGTACGAGCAGTACTTC
CASSPKRYEQYF
>TRBJ2-5|TRBD1|15|-|TRBV10-3
TGTGCCATCAGTGGGGACAGGGGGAACCAAGAGACCCAGTACTTC
CAISGDRGNQETQYF
>TRBJ1-2|-|12|once|TRBV7-8
TGTGCCAGCAGCCCTGGTTCGGGGGGCTACACCTTC
CASSPGSGGYTF
>TRBJ2-3|-|14|-|TRBV18
TGTGCCAGCTCACTGGTCGGTCCCACAGATACGCAGTATTTT
CASSLVGPTDTQYF
>TRBJ2-7|TRBD2|15|-|TRBV7-2
TGTGCCAGCAGCCGTACTAGCGGGGGCTCCTACGAGCAGTACTTC
CASSRTSGGSYEQYF
>TRBJ2-7|-|14|once|TRBV10-3
TGTGCCATCAGTCCTTTACAGGGCTGGTCCGAGCAGTACTTC
CAISPLQGWSEQYF